A single sample gave rise to the 23 T cell receptor beta chains below, sequenced in a study of T-cell memory formation after mild COVID-19. TCRdb recomputed calls from the 5' RACE reads with MiXCR, one row per CDR3 protein. The repertoire holds 410,000 or so distinct CDR3 sequences, with less than 25% as singletons. The sequencing sample was made of PBMCs or a T cell subset sorted from them (not recorded which). The receptor set was obtained from an adult woman who had mild COVID-19 (a few samples of this study predate the infection). Cell type and time point are not known.

The V call is TRBV20-1, the J call TRBJ1-1; the match to TRBD1 covers 7 bases. The V segment lost 2 bases and the J segment 0 bases; nucleotides outside the gene matches: 3. The CDR3 has 14 residues. Germline V lookup: CDR1 DFQATT, CDR2 SNEGSKA (reference sequence). CDR3 in amino acids: CSARSGTVNTEAFF. The CDR3 DNA sequence: TGCAGTGCTAGATCAGGGACAGTGAACACTGAAGCTTTCTTT.

This clonotype was counted between two and nine times. This chain joins TRBV6-4 and TRBJ2-2; D unclear. The CDR3 sequence is 13 residues long. In germline, CDR1 is MRHNA, CDR2 SNTAGT. V was cut by 4 bases and J by 2 bases, with 5 bases left in between. The CDR3 nucleotides read TGTGCCAGCAGTGGGTCCAACACCGGGGAGCTGTTTTTT. Its protein product is CASSGSNTGELFF.

In this sample, this clonotype turned up a few times. The chain employs TRBV7-2 and TRBJ1-5, with 7 bases fitting TRBD1. The V gene's germline CDR1 is SGHTA and CDR2 FQGNSA. The CDR3 has 16 amino acids. Trimming removed 1 base from V and 9 bases from J; junction bases left unmatched: 12. CDR3: CASSLDQGGLFRPQHF. CDR3 coding DNA: TGTGCCAGCAGCTTAGATCAAGGGGGCTTATTTCGGCCCCAGCATTTT.

The V call is TRBV11-2, the J call TRBJ2-1; 7 bases match TRBD1. The trim removed 5 bases at V and 9 bases at J, leaving 16 bases unmatched. Germline V gene data show CDR1 as SGHAT and CDR2 as FQNNGV. The CDR3 length is 16 residues. The CDR3 spells CASSRTPLTGTSEQFF. The CDR3, as DNA: TGTGCCAGCAGCCGTACCCCTTTGACAGGGACAAGTGAGCAGTTCTTC. Variable domain in full (rest from reference TRBV11-2 and TRBJ2-1): EAGVAQSPRYKIIEKRQSVAFWCNPISGHATLYWYQQILGQGPKLLIQFQNNGVVDDSQLPKDRFSAERLKGVDSTLKIQPAKLEDSAVYLCASSRTPLTGTSEQFFGPGTRLTVL.

This clonotype was counted only a few times. This chain connects TRBV5-1 to TRBJ2-1; D may match TRBD1 or TRBD2 (5 bases each). The CDR3 sequence is 10 residues long. Germline CDR1 and CDR2: SGHRS and YFSETQ. The V end was cut by 7 bases, the J end by 9 bases, with 8 bases between. The CDR3 loop is CASGDGEQFF. As DNA, the CDR3 is TGCGCCAGCGGGGACGGTGAGCAGTTCTTC.

In its sample, this clonotype was seen a few times. The chain recombines TRBV20-1 with TRBJ2-1; 12 positions match TRBD2. Germline V gene data show CDR1 as DFQATT and CDR2 as SNEGSKA (reference sequence). The CDR3 runs to 15 residues. Losses at the gene ends were 5 bases for V and 3 bases for J; bases not matched to a gene: 5. The CDR3 reads CSAEGTSGHYNEQFF. The CDR3 region has the DNA TGCAGTGCTGAAGGGACTAGCGGGCACTACAATGAGCAGTTCTTC.

In its sample, this clonotype was seen a few times. CDR3 coding DNA: TGTGCCAGCAGCCAAGGGGGGTCCCTCCACTTT. Encoded protein: CASSQGGSLHF. This chain uses TRBV4-2 with TRBJ1-6; a possible D gene is TRBD1 (5 bases). The germline gives CDR1 LGHNA, CDR2 YNFKEQ. The V gene lost 1 base and the J gene lost 14 bases, with 6 bases spanning the gap. This CDR3 has 11 residues.

This clonotype was observed a handful of times. The chain combines TRBV5-5 with TRBJ1-3; tentative D call: TRBD1 (5 bases). The CDR3 runs 15 residues. Trimming took off 0 bases at V and 4 bases at J, with 11 bases between the two ends. The germline CDR1 and CDR2 sequences are SGHKS and YYEKEE (reference sequence). DNA of the CDR3: TGTGCCAGCAGCTTGGCCGGGACTGGCGGAAACACCATATATTTT. Translation: CASSLAGTGGNTIYF. The complete variable domain, with remaining parts taken from reference TRBV5-5 and TRBJ1-3, reads DAGVTQSPTHLIKTRGQQVTLRCSPISGHKSVSWYQQVLGQGPQFIFQYYEKEERGRGNFPDRFSARQFPNYSSELNVNALLLGDSALYLCASSLAGTGGNTIYFGEGSWLTVV.

This clonotype was counted once. The CDR3 DNA is TGTGCCATCAGTGAGTTACAGGACAGCACAGATACGCAGTATTTT. Translated, it gives CAISELQDSTDTQYF. This chain uses TRBV10-3 with TRBJ2-3, with D maybe TRBD1 (5 bases). The CDR3 is 15 residues long. In germline, CDR1 is ENHRY, CDR2 SYGVKD. Trimming removed 1 base from V and 0 bases from J, with 8 bases in between.

The gene calls are TRBV5-1 and TRBJ2-3; 10 bases line up with TRBD2. Germline V lookup: CDR1 SGHRS, CDR2 YFSETQ. The CDR3 is 17 residues long. With 0 bases clipped from V and 8 bases from J, the junction kept 12 bases outside the gene matches. This CDR3 is CASSLELAGVSRGTQYF. CDR3 nucleotide sequence: TGCGCCAGCAGCTTGGAGCTAGCGGGAGTAAGTCGCGGTACGCAGTATTTT.

V and J are TRBV7-6 and TRBJ2-7; 7 bases are shared with TRBD1. The CDR3 spans 16 residues. V shed 7 bases and J 2 bases; nucleotides not matched to a gene: 14. Looked up from germline, CDR1 is SGHVS and CDR2 is FNYEAQ. Here the CDR3 reads CASTEAAETGTYEQYF. As DNA, the CDR3 is TGTGCCAGCACAGAAGCGGCCGAGACAGGGACCTACGAGCAGTACTTC.

For the CDR3, the DNA is TGTGCCAGCAGCTTAGGCGCCGGGGGCTCTGGAAACACCATATATTTT. This encodes CASSLGAGGSGNTIYF. The chain carries TRBV7-6 and TRBJ1-3; perhaps TRBD1 as D (5 bases). Germline-derived CDR1 and CDR2 are SGHVS and FNYEAQ. This CDR3 spans 16 amino acids. V was clipped by 1 base and J by 0 bases, with 10 bases between them.

Only a few counts were recorded for this clonotype. CDR3 residues: CASSLGQSGSRETQYF. The CDR3, as DNA: TGCGCCAGCAGCCTGGGACAGAGTGGGTCAAGGGAGACCCAGTACTTC. The J gene is TRBJ2-5, the V gene TRBV5-1; 7 bases fit TRBD1. Per germline, CDR1 SGHRS and CDR2 YFSETQ. The CDR3 is made up of 16 amino acids. The trim removed 4 bases at V and 5 bases at J, leaving 14 bases unmatched.

This clonotype was seen once. The rearrangement joins TRBV2 to TRBJ1-2; D call uncertain. CDR3 size: 15 residues. Germline V CDR1 and CDR2: SNHLY, FYNNEI. V was shortened by 0 bases and J by 2 bases, with 10 bases between the two germline ends. The CDR3 loop is CASSEALTSNYGYTF. DNA of the CDR3: TGTGCCAGCAGTGAAGCGCTTACCTCCAACTATGGCTACACCTTC. Full variable domain (rest looked up from reference TRBV2 and TRBJ1-2): EPEVTQTPSHQVTQMGQEVILRCVPISNHLYFYWYRQILGQKVEFLVSFYNNEISEKSEIFDDQFSVERPDGSNFTLKIRSTKLEDSAMYFCASSEALTSNYGYTFGSGTRLTVV.

There are a few counts of this clonotype. V gene TRBV6-2 or TRBV6-3 combines with J gene TRBJ2-2; D is perhaps TRBD2 (5 bases). The CDR3 sequence is 15 residues long. Germline V gives CDR1 MNHEY, CDR2 SVGEGT. Trimming shortened V by 4 bases and J by 6 bases, and 15 bases separated the two germline ends. This CDR3 is CASSSYKDSPGELFF. The CDR3 nucleotides read TGTGCCAGCAGTTCGTACAAGGACTCGCCCGGGGAGCTGTTTTTT.

This clonotype was picked up a small number of times. The chain joins TRBV7-9 to TRBJ1-1; D is uncertain. This CDR3 comprises 13 residues. Trimming took 5 bases from V and 0 from J, leaving 7 bases between them. Germline CDR1 SEHNR, CDR2 FQNEAQ (reference sequence). The CDR3 nucleotides read TGTGCCAGCAGCCCTGCCATGAACACTGAAGCTTTCTTT. Translated, it gives CASSPAMNTEAFF.

This clonotype was seen more than once but under ten times. V is TRBV6-5 and J is TRBJ1-5; 7 nucleotides align to TRBD1. Germline-derived CDR1 and CDR2 are MNHEY and SVGAGI. This CDR3 has 14 amino acids. With 10 bases clipped from V and 0 bases from J, the junction kept 6 bases outside the gene matches. CDR3 loop: CAILDRLSNQPQHF. For the CDR3, the DNA is TGTGCCATCCTGGACAGGCTTAGCAATCAGCCCCAGCATTTT.

This clonotype has a handful of counts. This rearrangement joins TRBV21-1 to TRBJ2-1; the table's D call TRBD2 went unverified against the DNA. TRBV21-1 is termed a pseudogene. The CDR3 consists of 17 residues. In nucleotides, the CDR3 is TGTGCCAGCAGCAAAGGAGCCCAGCGGGACCTTTACAATGAGCAGTTCTTC. It yields the protein CASSKGAQRDLYNEQFF.

The genes are TRBV6-5 and TRBJ1-6; no reliable D call. The germline CDR1 and CDR2 sequences are MNHEY and SVGAGI. This CDR3 contains 13 residues. Between the trimmed V and J ends, which lost 4 bases and 9 bases, there was a span of 10 bases. DNA of the CDR3: TGTGCCAGCAGTTTCGACTTCGGTTCACCCCTCCACTTT. Translated, it gives CASSFDFGSPLHF.

This clonotype occurred a few times. The chain has TRBV12-3 or TRBV12-4 and TRBJ1-6, with D perhaps TRBD1 (5 bases). The CDR3 has 14 residues. V was trimmed by 7 bases and J by 5 bases, leaving 12 bases between them. CDR3 DNA: TGTGCCAGCACTAGGGCAGGGCATAATTCACCCCTCCACTTT. Residues: CASTRAGHNSPLHF.

This clonotype has only a few counts. The V and J genes are TRBV11-1 and TRBJ2-7; D perhaps matches TRBD1 (5 bases). Per the germline V gene, CDR1 is SGHAT and CDR2 is FQDESV (reference sequence). The CDR3 totals 15 residues. The ends were cut back, 6 bases at V and 0 bases at J, with 15 bases in the middle. CDR3 protein: CASRFRGTYSYEQYF. Written as DNA, the CDR3 is TGTGCCAGCAGATTTAGGGGTACCTACTCCTACGAGCAGTACTTC. Based on the CDR3 plus reference TRBV11-1 and TRBJ2-7, the full variable domain is EAEVAQSPRYKITEKSQAVAFWCDPISGHATLYWYRQILGQGPELLVQFQDESVVDDSQLPKDRFSAERLKGVDSTLKIQPAELGDSAMYLCASRFRGTYSYEQYFGPGTRLTVT.

The chain combines TRBV2 with TRBJ2-7; a possible D gene is TRBD2 (5 bases). The CDR3 is 12 amino acids. Looked up from germline, CDR1 is SNHLY and CDR2 is FYNNEI. Trimming removed 7 bases from V and 7 bases from J, with 14 bases in between. The CDR3 region is CASTRLPGEQYF. DNA of the CDR3: TGTGCCAGCACCCGCCTCCCGGGAGAGCAGTACTTC.

This chain joins TRBV7-9 and TRBJ2-2, with 7 nucleotides matching TRBD1. Unmatched junction bases numbered 6, after V lost 6 bases and J lost 2 bases. Germline assignment: CDR1 SEHNR and CDR2 FQNEAQ (reference sequence). The CDR3 contains 15 residues. The CDR3 DNA follows: TGTGCCAGCAGATCTGGGGACAGTAACACCGGGGAGCTGTTTTTT. Encoded protein: CASRSGDSNTGELFF.